The clone carrying this T cell receptor beta chain was seen at least ten times. The record originates from a study of T cells in Graves' hyperthyroidism and ophthalmopathy. The CDR3 covers 15 residues. J lost 2 bases, V lost 0 bases, and 2 bases had no gene match. Germline V CDR1 and CDR2: GTSNPN, SVGIG (reference sequence). Exclusion followed for patients with uncontrolled infection, other autoimmune disease, pregnancy or lactation. Every diagnosis used clinical symptoms, serum thyroxine and TRAb, thyroid ultrasound and orbital computed tomography. Researchers amplified the TCR beta CDR3 regions from RNA transcripts. HTBI primers were used for first-round RT-PCR of the TCR CDR3. TCRdb redid the calling of the multiplex PCR reads with MiXCR, one entry per CDR3 protein. The data contain approximately 400,000 distinct CDR3 sequences, under 15% of them singletons.

The chain has TRBV30 and TRBJ2-2; TRBD2 matches 8 bases. The sample consisted of blood. The source is a woman in her 30s with Graves' hyperthyroidism. The CDR3 loop reads CAWSVLAGNTGELFF. In DNA form, the CDR3 reads TGTGCCTGGAGTGTCCTAGCGGGCAACACCGGGGAGCTGTTTTTT.